A single T cell receptor (beta chain) is shown here with its context. Clones were sequenced by immunoSEQ multiplex PCR, and TCRdb holds only the in-frame ones, with some missing. The sample gives around 5,600 clones, roughly 16% of which show up once; roughly an eighth is in the top ten. The data are from a study of tumour-infiltrating T cells in Burkitt lymphoma. Study-wide context: Repertoire clonality predicted overall and progression-free survival.

Germline V gene data show CDR1 as SGHVS and CDR2 as FQNEAQ. The CDR3 is 14 amino acids. The J segment lost 2 bases and the V segment lost 4 bases, leaving 4 bases of the junction unmatched. This chain connects TRBV7-8 to TRBJ1-2; 7 bases fit TRBD1. The sequencing sample was made of tumor tissue. This clonotype originated in a human donor with diffuse large B-cell lymphoma. The CDR3 is CASSSTGSNYGYTF. The CDR3 region has the DNA TGTGCCAGCAGCTCGACAGGGTCGAACTATGGCTACACCTTC.